The sequence of this TCR beta chain was determined in a study of post-analysis software for immune sequencing data. Study background: Patients had relapsing-remitting, secondary progressive or progressive-relapsing multiple sclerosis; some lacked subtype. Study-level findings and limits: Samples sharing a preparation batch grouped tightly together when assessed by F measure. Versus controls, multiple sclerosis patients showed significantly lower diversity (normalized Chao1). Four to six TRBV segments were significantly more frequent in patients than in controls. TRBV5-6, TRBV5-1 and TRBV20-1 were among these segments.

This clonotype was observed a few times. What it recognizes is unknown. The junction had 7 bases not matched to a gene; V was cut back by 5 bases and J by 10 bases. Per the germline V gene, CDR1 is DFQATT and CDR2 is SNEGSKA (reference sequence). This CDR3 has 13 amino acids. Prepared libraries of TCR beta cDNA carried unique molecular identifiers. TCRdb analysed the PCR reads with MiXCR anew, one entry per CDR3 protein. The table records approximately 400,000 distinct CDR3 sequences, around 33% of them present only once. The origin of this receptor is a girl between 5 and 17 years old with multiple sclerosis. The sample was blood. The chain recombines TRBV20-1 with TRBJ2-1; TRBD2 matches at 11 bases. Here the CDR3 DNA reads TGCAGTGCTGTGCCGGGACTAGCGGACGAGCAGTTCTTC. Its translation is CSAVPGLADEQFF.